This T cell receptor (beta chain) derives from a study of blood T cell repertoires in COVID-19. Study-wide background: Samples taken during acute and convalescent COVID-19 were collected in the United States, Italy and Spain. PBMCs, B-cell-depleted T cells, or T cells were the source of the cDNA or gDNA that made up the material.

In the original workflow: Nucleated cell number was recorded as an estimate derived from reference gene primer amplification. Profiled with immunoSEQ multiplex PCR; TCRdb holds only in-frame clones, not every one. That table gives V, J and clone size, and the DNA gave D and trimming. The sample contains a few hundred thousand clones, around four fifths of which appear only once. The ends were cut back, 0 bases at V and 0 bases at J, with 9 bases in the middle. This CDR3 contains 16 residues. Germline CDR1 reads LGHDT; CDR2 reads YNNKEL (reference sequence). Recruitment covered roughly 24 US areas and drew participants whose ages spanned about 18 to 95 years.

The chain employs TRBV3-1 (or the pseudogene TRBV3-2) and TRBJ1-5; D unclear. What was sequenced was PBMCs or T cells enriched from blood (not recorded which). This clonotype was sampled from a man aged 25-40 years with acute COVID-19. CDR3 nucleotides: TGTGCCAGCAGCCAAGAAAGCACAGATAGCAATCAGCCCCAGCATTTT. It yields the protein CASSQESTDSNQPQHF.